One and the same sample provided the 19 T cell receptor beta chains below, sequenced in a study of radiotherapy plus CTLA-4 blockade in lung cancer. Sequencing used immunoSEQ multiplex PCR; TCRdb keeps in-frame clones, though not all of them. The table lists about 45,000 clones, 76% of them singletons. The source was peripheral blood, collected from a patient treated with radiotherapy plus ipilimumab. Receptors were obtained from a human donor with non-small cell lung cancer who had stable disease on radiotherapy plus ipilimumab.

The V call is TRBV6-5, the J call TRBJ2-3; TRBD2 matches 8 bases. Germline V gene lookup returns CDR1 MNHEY and CDR2 SVGAGI. Germline trimming cut 0 bases from V and 3 bases from J; bases unmatched to any gene: 5. The CDR3 is 16 residues long. This CDR3 reads CASSYSSGRVTDTQYF. CDR3 in DNA: TGTGCCAGCAGTTACTCGTCCGGGAGGGTGACAGATACGCAGTATTTT.

The genes are TRBV6-5 and TRBJ1-3; D is undetermined. V was clipped by 2 bases and J by 0 bases, with 8 bases between them. The CDR3 has 15 amino acids. Germline V CDR1 and CDR2: MNHEY, SVGAGI. The CDR3 nucleotides are TGTGCCAGCAGTTACGAAGGAAGCTCTGGAAACACCATATATTTT. Translated, it gives CASSYEGSSGNTIYF.

The chain couples TRBV7-2 to TRBJ1-3, with unresolved D. CDR3 length: 16 amino acids. CDR1 is SGHTA, CDR2 FQGNSA, per germline. Trimming removed 1 base at V and 2 bases at J, with 12 bases between. This CDR3 is CASSLGPRGTGNTIYF. In nucleotides, the CDR3 is TGTGCCAGCAGCTTAGGCCCCCGAGGGACTGGAAACACCATATATTTT.

The chain is built from TRBV28 and TRBJ2-2; D gene ambiguous. V lost 7 bases to trimming and J lost 3 bases, with 9 bases between them. Germline assignment: CDR1 MDHEN and CDR2 SYDVKM. The CDR3 is made up of 13 amino acids. CDR3 sequence reads: CASTGGHTGELFF. DNA of the CDR3: TGTGCCAGCACCGGCGGCCACACCGGGGAGCTGTTTTTT.

The genes are TRBV19 and TRBJ1-2, with a possible D match to TRBD1 (6 bases). The V gene's germline CDR1 is LNHDA and CDR2 SQIVND (reference sequence). V dropped 5 bases and J dropped 1 base, with 14 bases sitting between them. The CDR3 is 15 amino acids. As DNA, the CDR3 is TGTGCCAGTAGTCCGACCGGGACAAGTAACTATGGCTACACCTTC. It yields the protein CASSPTGTSNYGYTF.

The gene calls are TRBV6-5 and TRBJ2-5, with D tentatively TRBD2 (5 bases). The CDR3 extends over 13 amino acids. Trimming took off 8 bases at V and 5 bases at J, with 15 bases between the two ends. Looked up from germline, CDR1 is MNHEY and CDR2 is SVGAGI. This CDR3 is CASLQVPGETQYF. Written as DNA, the CDR3 is TGTGCCAGCCTGCAAGTCCCGGGGGAGACCCAGTACTTC.

The chain carries TRBV5-1 and TRBJ1-6, with 7 bases that match TRBD1. The CDR3 is made up of 15 amino acids. CDR1 and CDR2 from the germline V gene are SGHRS and YFSETQ. V was clipped by 7 bases and J by 5 bases; unmatched bases: 9. For the CDR3, the DNA is TGCGCCAGCGGACTAGGACAGGCTAATAATTCACCCCTCCACTTT. Protein: CASGLGQANNSPLHF.

V gene TRBV2 combines with J gene TRBJ1-3; D is unclear. The CDR3 runs 14 residues. Trimming shortened V by 8 bases and J by 0 bases, and 11 bases separated the two germline ends. Germline CDR1 is SNHLY and CDR2 is FYNNEI. The CDR3 coding sequence is TGTGCCAGCTATGACGGCTACTCTGGAAACACCATATATTTT. Protein product: CASYDGYSGNTIYF.

The chain uses TRBV11-2 and TRBJ1-4; no reliable D call. This CDR3 contains 15 residues. V gave up 3 bases and J gave up 4 bases, with 12 bases separating them. CDR1 is SGHAT, CDR2 FQNNGV, per germline. The CDR3 DNA sequence: TGTGCCAGCAGCTTTAGCCCCAAGTTTAATGAAAAACTGTTTTTT. Translation gives CASSFSPKFNEKLFF.

By sample fraction, this clone is medium-sized. V gene TRBV19 combines with J gene TRBJ2-3; D uncertain. CDR1 is LNHDA, CDR2 SQIVND, per germline (reference sequence). Trimming stripped 2 bases from V and 0 bases from J, with 9 bases between. CDR3 length equals 15 residues. CDR3 DNA sequence: TGTGCCAGTAGTATAACCTACTCAAGCACAGATACGCAGTATTTT. This codes for CASSITYSSTDTQYF.

The chain carries TRBV27 and TRBJ2-5; D gene uncertain. CDR1 and CDR2 (germline): MNHEY, SMNVEV (reference sequence). Between the trimmed V and J ends, which lost 0 bases and 3 bases, there was a span of 8 bases. This CDR3 comprises 14 residues. Here the CDR3 reads CASSLSLLEETQYF. The CDR3 DNA reads TGTGCCAGCAGTTTATCCCTACTCGAAGAGACCCAGTACTTC.

The chain employs TRBV7-9 and TRBJ1-6; D unresolved. The length of the CDR3 is 13 residues. V was shortened by 5 bases and J by 5 bases, with 7 bases between the two germline ends. The V gene's germline CDR1 is SEHNR and CDR2 FQNEAQ (reference sequence). CDR3 coding DNA: TGTGCCAGCAGCACGACAAATAATTCACCCCTCCACTTT. This encodes CASSTTNNSPLHF.

The chain has TRBV15 and TRBJ1-6, with a weak D call TRBD1 (5 bases). The V end was cut by 0 bases, the J end by 10 bases, with 16 bases between. This CDR3 has 16 residues. Looked up from germline, CDR1 is LNHNV and CDR2 is YYDKDF (reference sequence). This chain's CDR3 is CATSREGEVAGSPLHF. CDR3 bases: TGTGCCACCAGCAGAGAGGGGGAGGTTGCTGGGTCACCCCTCCACTTT.

This clone has more than one count but fewer than ten. This chain connects TRBV7-8 to TRBJ1-5; the D is unclear. This CDR3 has 15 residues. Germline CDR1 reads SGHVS; CDR2 reads FQNEAQ. V was pared by 1 base and J by 0 bases, with 7 bases between. The CDR3 loop is CASSLGPNSNQPQHF. In DNA, the CDR3 is TGTGCCAGCAGCTTAGGGCCAAATAGCAATCAGCCCCAGCATTTT.

This chain connects TRBV7-3 to TRBJ2-5; D may be TRBD2 (5 bases). The germline CDR1 and CDR2 sequences are SGHTA and FQGTGA. The CDR3 runs 13 residues. Trimming left V 3 bases short and J 9 bases short, with 14 bases between. CDR3 sequence: CASSFDRVGAQYF. In DNA form, the CDR3 reads TGTGCCAGCAGCTTCGACCGCGTGGGAGCCCAGTACTTC.

The chain employs TRBV7-2 and TRBJ2-5, with D possibly being TRBD1 (6 bases). The CDR3 runs to 16 residues. The V gene's germline CDR1 is SGHTA and CDR2 FQGNSA. V lost 1 base and J lost 1, with 13 bases in between. The CDR3 nucleotides read TGTGCCAGCAGCTTAGGAGGGCAGGGGCCCCAAGAGACCCAGTACTTC. Protein: CASSLGGQGPQETQYF.

This clone was picked up a small number of times. The gene calls are TRBV7-2 and TRBJ2-7, with D hard to call. Trimming shortened V by 0 bases and J by 4 bases, and 7 bases separated the two germline ends. Germline CDR1 is SGHTA and CDR2 is FQGNSA. This CDR3 is built from 13 residues. The CDR3 loop is CASSLADTYEQYF. CDR3 DNA sequence: TGTGCCAGCAGCTTAGCAGATACATACGAGCAGTACTTC. The full variable domain, rest sourced from reference TRBV7-2 and TRBJ2-7, is GAGVSQSPSNKVTEKGKDVELRCDPISGHTALYWYRQSLGQGLEFLIYFQGNSAPDKSGLPSDRFSAERTGGSVSTLTIQRTQQEDSAVYLCASSLADTYEQYFGPGTRLTVT.

The chain joins TRBV11-3 to TRBJ1-6; D gene ambiguous. Germline-derived CDR1 and CDR2 are SGHNT and YENEEA. V dropped 5 bases and J dropped 0 bases, with 8 bases sitting between them. The CDR3 loop spans 15 amino acids. The chain's CDR3 is CASSATSSYNSPLHF. CDR3 sequence (DNA): TGTGCCAGCAGCGCTACAAGCTCCTATAATTCACCCCTCCACTTT. Complete variable domain (other parts from reference TRBV11-3 and TRBJ1-6): EAGVVQSPRYKIIEKKQPVAFWCNPISGHNTLYWYLQNLGQGPELLIRYENEEAVDDSQLPKDRFSAERLKGVDSTLKIQPAELGDSAVYLCASSATSSYNSPLHFGNGTRLTVT.

In its sample, this clone was seen a few times. The V and J genes are TRBV10-3 and TRBJ2-3; 8 nucleotides agree with TRBD1. Germline V gene lookup returns CDR1 ENHRY and CDR2 SYGVKD. This CDR3 has 16 amino acids. Germline trimming cut 3 bases from V and 3 bases from J; bases unmatched to any gene: 8. As DNA, the CDR3 is TGTGCCATCAGTGATGTGGTAACAGGGGGAACAGATACGCAGTATTTT. Translated, it gives CAISDVVTGGTDTQYF.